Below, 23 T cell receptor beta chains from the same sample are listed, as sequenced in a study of blood T cell repertoires in COVID-19. The data were produced by immunoSEQ multiplex PCR, yet TCRdb's version contains in-frame clones alone and is incomplete. The sample has hundreds of thousands of clones; over 75% are singletons. The sample was peripheral blood. These receptors were obtained from a human donor in a cohort sampled during active COVID-19.

This sequence joins TRBV28 and TRBJ2-3; a weak D match, TRBD2 (7 bases). Germline CDR1 reads MDHEN; CDR2 reads SYDVKM. Trimming cost V 2 bases and J 2 bases, with 11 bases left between them. The CDR3 sequence is 15 residues long. This chain's CDR3 is CASSLRGGSTDTQYF. CDR3 coding DNA: TGTGCCAGCAGTTTAAGGGGGGGATCCACAGATACGCAGTATTTT.

V is TRBV19 and J is TRBJ2-2; 10 nucleotides agree with TRBD1. From germline, CDR1 is LNHDA and CDR2 SQIVND (reference sequence). Trimming removed 7 bases from V and 4 bases from J; junction bases left unmatched: 6. CDR3 length equals 15 residues. The CDR3 nucleotides are TGTGCCAGTACCCTAGACAGGGGGCGCACCGGGGAGCTGTTTTTT. It translates to CASTLDRGRTGELFF.

The V and J genes are TRBV6-1 and TRBJ2-7; D uncertain. The V and J ends lost 3 bases and 0 bases respectively, with 3 bases between them. The CDR3 has 12 residues. Germline V gives CDR1 MNHNS, CDR2 SASEGT. The chain's CDR3 is CASSESSYEQYF. CDR3 coding DNA: TGTGCCAGCAGTGAGAGCTCCTACGAGCAGTACTTC.

The rearrangement links TRBV20-1 to TRBJ1-1; D is ambiguous. In germline, CDR1 is DFQATT, CDR2 SNEGSKA (reference sequence). The V end lost 3 bases, the J end lost 3 bases, and 8 bases lay between the germline ends. The CDR3 covers 12 residues. The CDR3 DNA reads TGCAGTGCTAGTGTTGGAGACACTGAAGCTTTCTTT. It yields the protein CSASVGDTEAFF.

This chain connects TRBV11-2 to TRBJ2-5; 10 bases align to TRBD1. Germline CDR1 and CDR2: SGHAT and FQNNGV. Losses at the gene ends were 3 bases for V and 6 bases for J; bases not matched to a gene: 7. This CDR3 contains 15 residues. The CDR3 here is CASSFPGQGRKTQYF. Here the CDR3 DNA reads TGTGCCAGCAGCTTCCCGGGACAGGGGAGAAAGACCCAGTACTTC.

The chain is built from TRBV10-2 and TRBJ2-1, with 8 bases lining up with TRBD1. V dropped 7 bases and J dropped 3; count of bases not matched to a gene: 2. Germline CDR1 reads WSHSY; CDR2 reads SAAADI. The CDR3 is made up of 13 amino acids. The CDR3: CASKQGGYNEQFF. The CDR3 DNA follows: TGCGCCAGCAAACAGGGGGGCTACAATGAGCAGTTCTTC.

This chain connects TRBV25-1 to TRBJ1-1; D remains unclear. Germline CDR1 MGHDK, CDR2 SYGVNS. CDR3 length: 13 amino acids. With 4 bases removed from V and 3 bases from J, the gap between germline ends came to 9 bases. The CDR3 reads CASSAPGYTEAFF. The CDR3 DNA reads TGTGCCAGCAGTGCCCCCGGTTACACTGAAGCTTTCTTT.

J is TRBJ2-3 and V is TRBV4-1, with 7 bases that match TRBD2. Trimming removed 1 base from V and 2 bases from J; junction bases left unmatched: 6. CDR1 is MGHRA and CDR2 is YSYEKL in the germline V gene. This CDR3 is 16 amino acids long. The CDR3 DNA sequence: TGCGCCAGCAGCCAAGGGGCTAGCGGATACACAGATACGCAGTATTTT. Amino acids: CASSQGASGYTDTQYF.

The CDR3 here is CASSDRTGVWMNTEAFF. As DNA, the CDR3 is TGTGCCAGCAGCGATAGGACAGGGGTGTGGATGAACACTGAAGCTTTCTTT. The chain recombines TRBV5-5 with TRBJ1-1; TRBD1 agrees at 9 bases. The trim removed 4 bases at V and 0 bases at J, leaving 10 bases unmatched. Germline V lookup: CDR1 SGHKS, CDR2 YYEKEE (reference sequence). The CDR3 is made up of 17 amino acids.

This rearrangement joins TRBV27 to TRBJ1-1; 7 bases align to TRBD1. Germline assignment: CDR1 MNHEY and CDR2 SMNVEV (reference sequence). The CDR3 covers 14 residues. Trimming cost V 6 bases and J 6 bases; bases outside gene matches: 10. CDR3 in DNA: TGTGCCAGCAGATGGGCTCAGGGGGGCCCTGAAGCTTTCTTT. Translating it yields CASRWAQGGPEAFF.

The chain links TRBV19 to TRBJ2-2; D might be TRBD2 (5 bases). This CDR3 comprises 14 residues. The V and J ends lost 7 bases and 5 bases respectively, with 14 bases between them. Per the germline V gene, CDR1 is LNHDA and CDR2 is SQIVND (reference sequence). The DNA for the CDR3 is TGTGCCAGTACGGGGTTCGTCGGAACCGGGGAGCTGTTTTTT. Residues: CASTGFVGTGELFF.

The rearrangement uses TRBV5-5 and TRBJ2-3; 9 positions agree with TRBD2. Germline V gene data show CDR1 as SGHKS and CDR2 as YYEKEE (reference sequence). The J segment lost 14 bases and the V segment lost 3 bases, leaving 7 bases of the junction unmatched. This CDR3 comprises 12 residues. The CDR3 bases are TGTGCCAGCAGCTCATTTAGCGGGAGCTGGTATTTT. Translated: CASSSFSGSWYF. Full variable domain (remainder filled in from reference TRBV5-5 and TRBJ2-3): DAGVTQSPTHLIKTRGQQVTLRCSPISGHKSVSWYQQVLGQGPQFIFQYYEKEERGRGNFPDRFSARQFPNYSSELNVNALLLGDSALYLCASSSFSGSWYFGPGTRLTVL.

This chain uses TRBV27 with TRBJ2-7; 8 nucleotides agree with TRBD2. V was pared by 4 bases and J by 4 bases, with 9 bases of the junction left unmatched. Germline CDR1 is MNHEY and CDR2 is SMNVEV (reference sequence). The CDR3 has 15 residues. In DNA, the CDR3 is TGTGCCAGCAGTTCCCCCGGGACTAGTCGTTACGAGCAGTACTTC. As protein: CASSSPGTSRYEQYF.

This sequence joins TRBV5-6 and TRBJ1-2; the D is unclear. The CDR3 runs to 12 residues. Germline V gene lookup returns CDR1 SGHDT and CDR2 YYEEEE. With 2 bases removed from V and 4 bases from J, the gap between germline ends came to 6 bases. The DNA of the CDR3 is TGTGCCAGCAGCTTCGCGGGCTATGGCTACACCTTC. This encodes CASSFAGYGYTF.

The chain couples TRBV11-2 to TRBJ2-2; 8 nucleotides agree with TRBD2. The V and J ends lost 2 bases and 7 bases, in that order; junction bases with no gene match: 3. CDR3 size: 14 residues. CDR1 and CDR2 (germline): SGHAT, FQNNGV. CDR3 bases: TGTGCCAGCAGCTTAAGCGGGAGTATCGGGGAGCTGTTTTTT. Translated, it gives CASSLSGSIGELFF.

A word on this clone: A much larger clone differs from this one at a single base, so this may be a read error. The chain has TRBV4-2 and TRBJ1-2; TRBD1 might be the D (5 bases). Trimming left V 3 bases short and J 7 bases short, with 9 bases between. The CDR3 runs to 12 residues. Germline V gene lookup returns CDR1 LGHNA and CDR2 YNFKEQ. The DNA for the CDR3 is TGTGCCAGCAGCCAGCAGGGAGGTGGCTACACCTTC. Translation gives CASSQQGGGYTF.

V is TRBV6-5 and J is TRBJ2-2; D not resolved. Germline V gives CDR1 MNHEY, CDR2 SVGAGI. This CDR3 spans 15 amino acids. The V and J ends lost 6 bases and 5 bases respectively, with 16 bases between them. CDR3 coding DNA: TGTGCCAGCAGGGTTACTGCACTATCTACCGGGGAGCTGTTTTTT. Encoded protein: CASRVTALSTGELFF.

The genes are TRBV5-1 and TRBJ1-1; D call uncertain. The V and J ends lost 2 bases and 13 bases respectively, with 21 bases between them. Per germline, CDR1 SGHRS and CDR2 YFSETQ. CDR3 length: 14 amino acids. The CDR3 DNA is TGCGCCAGCAGCTTTGGTGTAACAGCCACCGGGATTTTCTTT. Its protein product is CASSFGVTATGIFF.

This clone was counted a few times. J is TRBJ2-2 and V is TRBV28, with D possibly matching TRBD1 (5 bases). CDR1 is MDHEN, CDR2 SYDVKM, per germline. The CDR3 consists of 13 residues. Trimming stripped 8 bases from V and 3 bases from J, with 10 bases between. The CDR3 nucleotides read TGTGCCAGCGTCGCAGGGCACACCGGGGAGCTGTTTTTT. Amino acid sequence: CASVAGHTGELFF.

J is TRBJ1-4 and V is TRBV19; 7 bases are shared with TRBD1. Losses at the gene ends were 6 bases for V and 3 bases for J; bases not matched to a gene: 1. CDR1 is LNHDA, CDR2 SQIVND, per germline (reference sequence). The CDR3 is 13 amino acids. The chain's CDR3 is CASRGTANEKLFF. The CDR3, as DNA: TGTGCCAGTAGAGGGACAGCTAATGAAAAACTGTTTTTT.

This chain joins TRBV9 and TRBJ2-1, with 15 bases identical to TRBD2. This CDR3 is 16 amino acids long. The V segment lost 3 bases and the J segment 9 bases; nucleotides outside the gene matches: 7. Per germline, CDR1 SGDLS and CDR2 YYNGEE. CDR3 loop: CASSETGTSGRSEQFF. In nucleotides, the CDR3 is TGTGCCAGCAGCGAAACCGGGACTAGCGGGAGGAGTGAGCAGTTCTTC.

The chain recombines TRBV29-1 with TRBJ1-6, with D maybe TRBD1 (6 bases). This CDR3 comprises 13 residues. The germline V and J ends were trimmed by 4 bases and 5 bases, with 9 bases remaining between them. The germline CDR1 and CDR2 sequences are SQVTM and ANQGSEA. In DNA form, the CDR3 reads TGCAGCGTTGGTGGGACAAATAATTCACCCCTCCACTTT. This translates into CSVGGTNNSPLHF.

The chain carries TRBV2 and TRBJ1-3; D is unclear. Germline CDR1 SNHLY, CDR2 FYNNEI. Trimming removed 5 bases from V and 0 bases from J, with 14 bases in between. This CDR3 comprises 16 residues. This CDR3 reads CASSPFLANSGNTIYF. DNA of the CDR3: TGTGCCAGCAGTCCTTTCCTGGCAAACTCTGGAAACACCATATATTTT.